The 8 T cell receptor beta chains reported below all come from one sample, sequenced in a study of beta chain features in type 1 diabetes. All of the isolated RNA was reverse transcribed, so expressed TCRB transcripts were sequenced. Repertoires were generated with immunoSEQ multiplex PCR, while TCRdb's copy carries only in-frame clones and drops some. The sample consists of roughly 250,000 clones, roughly 22% of them appearing once. Regarding the study as a whole: Moderate but significant shortening of TCRB CDR3s was recorded in all four CD4+ subsets from Type 1 diabetes patients.

Their antigen targets remain unknown. The specimen sequenced was naive CD4+ T cells from blood. Receptors were obtained from a woman aged 40 to 50 with type 1 diabetes.

This clone came up a few times. This chain uses TRBV30 with TRBJ1-5; D unclear. The germline gives CDR1 GTSNPN, CDR2 SVGIG (reference sequence). The CDR3 covers 14 residues. Trimming cost V 0 bases and J 5 bases, with 11 bases left between them. This CDR3 is CAWSVNRLDQPQHF. CDR3 coding DNA: TGTGCCTGGAGTGTAAACCGGTTGGATCAGCCCCAGCATTTT.

The chain has TRBV11-2 and TRBJ2-2; 9 positions agree with TRBD2. The V segment lost 5 bases and the J segment 3 bases; nucleotides outside the gene matches: 7. This CDR3 spans 16 amino acids. Germline lookup yields CDR1 SGHAT and CDR2 FQNNGV. CDR3 in DNA: TGTGCCAGCAGCCCGCTTAGCGGGAGAGACACCGGGGAGCTGTTTTTT. Its translation: CASSPLSGRDTGELFF.

This chain joins TRBV7-9 and TRBJ1-5, with D uncertain. The CDR3 contains 17 residues. V shed 1 base and J shed 0 bases, with 13 bases lying between them. Germline CDR1 reads SEHNR; CDR2 reads FQNEAQ (reference sequence). The CDR3 reads CASSLVFEEDSNQPQHF. The DNA of the CDR3 is TGTGCCAGCAGCTTAGTGTTCGAAGAGGATAGCAATCAGCCCCAGCATTTT.

The rearrangement joins TRBV7-2 to TRBJ1-5; D is perhaps TRBD1 (6 bases). With 5 bases removed from V and 6 bases from J, the gap between germline ends came to 11 bases. The germline gives CDR1 SGHTA, CDR2 FQGNSA. The CDR3 length is 13 residues. CDR3 sequence: CASSPQGGQPQHF. For the CDR3, the DNA is TGTGCCAGCAGCCCCCAAGGGGGTCAGCCCCAGCATTTT.

This rearrangement joins TRBV28 to TRBJ2-7; 8 positions match TRBD1. CDR3 size: 13 residues. Germline loops: CDR1 MDHEN, CDR2 SYDVKM. Unmatched junction bases numbered 1, after V lost 4 bases and J lost 2 bases. In DNA, the CDR3 is TGTGCCAGCAGTTGGACAGGGCCCTACGAGCAGTACTTC. This sequence encodes CASSWTGPYEQYF.

The chain has TRBV7-9 and TRBJ2-2; D is perhaps TRBD2 (5 bases). Per germline, CDR1 SEHNR and CDR2 FQNEAQ (reference sequence). This CDR3 is built from 15 residues. V lost 5 bases to trimming and J lost 7 bases, with 17 bases between them. In DNA, the CDR3 is TGTGCCAGCAGCCCCGTTCCCCTAGCCGGCGGGGAGCTGTTTTTT. Amino acid sequence: CASSPVPLAGGELFF.

The rearrangement links TRBV7-2 to TRBJ1-5; TRBD1 might be the D (6 bases). The CDR3 spans 15 residues. The germline V gene has CDR1 SGHTA and CDR2 FQGNSA. Trimming left V 3 bases short and J 5 bases short, with 14 bases between. The CDR3 bases are TGTGCCAGCAGCTTGTTTCCCGCAGGGGATCAGCCCCAGCATTTT. Translation gives CASSLFPAGDQPQHF.

The chain's CDR3 is CASASGTGANVLTF. In DNA, the CDR3 is TGTGCCAGCGCCAGCGGGACCGGGGCCAACGTCCTGACTTTC. The V call is TRBV2, the J call TRBJ2-6; 7 bases are shared with TRBD2. J gave up 4 bases and V 8 bases, and 5 bases lay outside the gene matches. Germline CDR1 and CDR2: SNHLY and FYNNEI. The CDR3 is made up of 14 amino acids.